This T cell receptor beta chain comes out of a study of cytomegalovirus exposure and HLA in healthy donors. Study-wide points: Many donors carried some public TCRs, although rarity characterized most TCR sequences. High specificity and sensitivity for cytomegalovirus status were reported for the classifier.

Assay used: immunoSEQ multiplex PCR; TCRdb lists only in-frame clones, some missing. The table shows approximately 98,000 clones, with approximately 86% occurring only once. About this clone: The target antigen is unknown.

Sequencing used PBMCs. The receptor's source is a woman under 30 in good health and CMV-seronegative.

CDR3 coding DNA: TGTGCCAGCAGTCCTTGGACGGGGGACAATGAGCAGTTCTTC. As protein: CASSPWTGDNEQFF. The chain uses TRBV27 and TRBJ2-1; perhaps TRBD2 as D (6 bases). Germline V CDR1 and CDR2: MNHEY, SMNVEV (reference sequence). V was shortened by 5 bases and J by 5 bases, with 13 bases between the two germline ends. The CDR3 covers 14 residues.